The T cell receptor beta chain described here comes from a study of radiation and T cells in renal cell carcinoma. General study findings and limits: From baseline, blood top tumor clonotypes peaked at 2 weeks post-radiation.

Of note for this clone: The antigen is not known.

Only in-frame clones appear in the TCRdb table, and some are missing; sequencing was by immunoSEQ multiplex PCR. The top ten clones hold approximately 2% of a sample with roughly 120,000 clones, more than 80% of them seen once. The time point here: blood 2 weeks post-SBRT. The treatment: 15 Gy SBRT to primary tumor, nephrectomy 4 weeks later. Serial blood draws occurred at baseline and 2 and 4 weeks post-SBRT. This renal cell carcinoma was of the clear cell type. Trimming left V 5 bases short and J 3 bases short, with 5 bases between. Per the germline V gene, CDR1 is SEHNR and CDR2 is FQNEAQ (reference sequence). This CDR3 is built from 11 residues.

This material consisted of blood, taken from a patient whose treatment included radiotherapy and nephrectomy. The chain combines TRBV7-9 with TRBJ2-7; D is uncertain. This TCR was sampled from a woman aged 55-70 years with renal cell carcinoma. Here the CDR3 reads CASSRIYEQYF. CDR3 nucleotide sequence: TGTGCCAGCAGCCGAATCTACGAGCAGTACTTC.